These 18 T cell receptor beta chains came from one sample sequenced in a study of T-cell reconstitution after alpha-beta-depleted transplantation in children. Preparation of the TCRbeta library involved a method that used unique molecular identifiers. MiXCR, applied by TCRdb to the PCR reads, yields one record per CDR3 protein. The sample has fewer than 350,000 distinct CDR3 sequences; about 9.9% are singletons. The starting material was peripheral blood, obtained 180 days after TCRalphabeta/CD19-depleted stem cell transplant. The receptor source for this set is a male patient aged 2 to 10 who had a stem cell transplant for chronic granulomatous disease, so the T cells may come from the graft donor.

The sample holds many counts of this clonotype. The chain employs TRBV20-1 and TRBJ2-2, with TRBD2 matching over 10 bases. Germline-derived CDR1 and CDR2 are DFQATT and SNEGSKA (reference sequence). V shed 2 bases and J 0 bases; nucleotides not matched to a gene: 9. The CDR3 is 18 residues long. CDR3 in amino acids: CSARSWLAGDANTGELFF. CDR3 in DNA: TGCAGTGCTAGAAGTTGGCTAGCGGGAGACGCGAACACCGGGGAGCTGTTTTTT.

The rearrangement uses TRBV30 and TRBJ2-5; weak D call: TRBD1 (5 bases). The CDR3 is 12 residues long. Germline CDR1 and CDR2: GTSNPN and SVGIG (reference sequence). V was cut by 3 bases and J by 5 bases, with 10 bases left in between. CDR3 nucleotide sequence: TGTGCCTGGAGGGGGCGGATGGAGACCCAGTACTTC. Protein sequence: CAWRGRMETQYF.

This clonotype showed up many times. The V and J genes are TRBV15 and TRBJ2-2; TRBD1 or TRBD2 may be the D gene (7 bases each). Germline CDR1 is LNHNV and CDR2 is YYDKDF (reference sequence). The CDR3 runs 16 residues. Trimming cost V 8 bases and J 5 bases, with 21 bases left between them. Written as DNA, the CDR3 is TGTGCCACCCAGCCCCCGACAGGGAGGGAAACCGGGGAGCTGTTTTTT. Protein product: CATQPPTGRETGELFF.

This clonotype came up a few times. It may be a read error: a sequence one base away is much more abundant. The chain has TRBV6-1 and TRBJ2-7, with a possible D match to TRBD2 (6 bases). Germline loops: CDR1 MNHNS, CDR2 SASEGT. The CDR3 has 13 amino acids. V shed 11 bases and J shed 3 bases, with 17 bases lying between them. CDR3 DNA sequence: TGTGCCTGCTCCCTCGGGACTTACTACGAGCAGTACTTC. This codes for CACSLGTYYEQYF.

This clonotype occurred many times. The V call is TRBV29-1, the J call TRBJ2-1; D is perhaps TRBD1 (5 bases). V was shortened by 7 bases and J by 4 bases, with 23 bases between the two germline ends. Germline-derived CDR1 and CDR2 are SQVTM and ANQGSEA. The CDR3 consists of 16 residues. The CDR3 region is CSAHPPGQPGYNEQFF. The DNA of the CDR3 is TGCAGCGCCCACCCACCCGGACAACCGGGTTACAATGAGCAGTTCTTC.

Many counts were recorded for this clonotype. The rearrangement uses TRBV29-1 and TRBJ2-7, with 12 bases aligning to TRBD2. The CDR3 contains 13 residues. Per the germline V gene, CDR1 is SQVTM and CDR2 is ANQGSEA. V lost 3 bases to trimming and J lost 3 bases; unmatched junction nucleotides: 0. The CDR3 DNA sequence: TGCAGCGTTGAGACTAGCGGGAGCTACGAGCAGTACTTC. Amino acid sequence: CSVETSGSYEQYF.

This clonotype has at least ten counts. This chain links TRBV20-1 with TRBJ2-3; the match to TRBD2 covers 12 bases. The CDR3 totals 14 residues. Per germline, CDR1 DFQATT and CDR2 SNEGSKA (reference sequence). Losses at the gene ends were 2 bases for V and 5 bases for J; bases not matched to a gene: 2. CDR3 amino acids: CSARLAGGQDTQYF. The CDR3 region has the DNA TGCAGTGCTAGACTAGCGGGAGGGCAAGATACGCAGTATTTT.

The V gene is TRBV3-1, the J gene TRBJ2-1; 8 nucleotides align to TRBD2. Losses at the gene ends were 8 bases for V and 0 bases for J; bases not matched to a gene: 12. CDR1 is LGHDT and CDR2 is YNNKEL in the germline V gene (reference sequence). This CDR3 spans 17 amino acids. CDR3 amino acids: CASSSSGGRDSYNEQFF. DNA of the CDR3: TGTGCCAGCTCGTCTTCGGGGGGGAGGGACTCCTACAATGAGCAGTTCTTC.

This clonotype was found many times. This chain links TRBV11-1 with TRBJ1-5; no clear D. CDR1 is SGHAT, CDR2 FQDESV, per germline (reference sequence). The CDR3 runs 18 residues. V lost 0 bases and J lost 1, with 16 bases in between. Here the CDR3 DNA reads TGTGCCAGCAGCTTAGCGCTCTCAGGTCAGAGGAGCAATCAGCCCCAGCATTTT. It specifies CASSLALSGQRSNQPQHF.

This clonotype was recorded many times. This rearrangement joins TRBV7-9 to TRBJ2-7, with D perhaps matching TRBD2 (6 bases). The CDR3 consists of 15 residues. Trimming stripped 4 bases from V and 6 bases from J, with 19 bases between. Germline V CDR1 and CDR2: SEHNR, FQNEAQ (reference sequence). Written as DNA, the CDR3 is TGTGCCAGCAGCTACAGGAGGGGCTCCAAGGGCGAGCAGTACTTC. Translating it yields CASSYRRGSKGEQYF.

The sample holds many counts of this clonotype. The genes are TRBV10-3 and TRBJ1-2, with D tentatively TRBD1 (6 bases). In germline, CDR1 is ENHRY, CDR2 SYGVKD. V was shortened by 5 bases and J by 8 bases, with 12 bases between the two germline ends. The CDR3 covers 12 residues. CDR3 in DNA: TGTGCCATCAGTAAACAGGGTGAGGGCTACACCTTC. It specifies CAISKQGEGYTF.

This clonotype was observed a single time. A much more abundant neighbour one base away suggests this may be a read error. The rearrangement uses TRBV20-1 and TRBJ1-5; the match to TRBD1 covers 7 bases. CDR3 length: 14 residues. V trimming: 7 bases; J trimming: 2 bases; junction bases outside the gene matches: 8. The germline V gene has CDR1 DFQATT and CDR2 SNEGSKA (reference sequence). CDR3 residues: CSVGTALGNQPQHF. CDR3 DNA: TGCAGTGTTGGGACAGCGCTGGGCAATCAGCCCCAGCATTTT.

This clonotype was found many times. This sequence joins TRBV7-2 and TRBJ1-5; no reliable D call. The CDR3 spans 14 residues. The V end was cut by 5 bases, the J end by 6 bases, with 14 bases between. Germline V gene sequence: CDR1 SGHTA, CDR2 FQGNSA. In nucleotides, the CDR3 is TGTGCCAGCAGCCTTGCCCCCAATGGTCAGCCCCAGCATTTT. Translated, it gives CASSLAPNGQPQHF.

This clonotype was found many times. The chain joins TRBV30 to TRBJ1-5; 9 positions agree with TRBD1. Germline lookup yields CDR1 GTSNPN and CDR2 SVGIG (reference sequence). The CDR3 has 15 residues. Trimming cost V 3 bases and J 4 bases; bases outside gene matches: 7. CDR3 region: CAWSTGGRGNQPQHF. The CDR3 nucleotides read TGTGCCTGGAGCACAGGGGGCAGGGGAAATCAGCCCCAGCATTTT.

This clonotype appeared many times. One end of the junction is discordant with germline, which a read error may explain. The J gene is TRBJ1-4, the V gene TRBV18; 7 nucleotides agree with TRBD1. Germline assignment: CDR1 KGHSH and CDR2 LQKENI. The CDR3 consists of 11 residues. The CDR3 DNA follows: TGTGCCAGCTCACCCGGGGACAGACTTGATTTT. Its protein is CASSPGDRLDF.

This clonotype was recorded at least ten times. J is TRBJ1-2 and V is TRBV20-1, with TRBD1 matching 7 bases. Trimming at V came to 0 bases and at J to 1 base, leaving 5 bases not matched to a gene. Germline lookup yields CDR1 DFQATT and CDR2 SNEGSKA (reference sequence). This CDR3 has 15 residues. The CDR3 DNA reads as TGCAGTGCTAGAGATCTGGCAGGGGGTAACTATGGCTACACCTTC. Translated: CSARDLAGGNYGYTF.

This clonotype was counted at least ten times. The chain is built from TRBV6-5 and TRBJ2-2, with a possible D match to TRBD2 (5 bases). Between the trimmed V and J ends, which lost 5 bases and 4 bases, there was a span of 20 bases. The CDR3 loop spans 17 amino acids. Germline CDR1 is MNHEY and CDR2 is SVGAGI. CDR3 nucleotide sequence: TGTGCCAGCAGTCACTTACTAGATCTACCCCCCACCGGGGAGCTGTTTTTT. Its protein product is CASSHLLDLPPTGELFF.

The V and J genes are TRBV28 and TRBJ2-1; tentative D call: TRBD1 (5 bases). CDR3 length: 15 residues. Germline lookup yields CDR1 MDHEN and CDR2 SYDVKM. V lost 5 bases to trimming and J lost 10 bases, with 21 bases between them. CDR3 region: CASSTPLTALIEQFF. CDR3 nucleotides: TGTGCCAGCAGTACTCCGTTGACAGCTCTAATCGAGCAGTTCTTC.